Each of the 2 T cell receptor beta chains below was sequenced from the same sample in a study of PD-L1 blockade in urothelial cancer (dated by TCRdb to about 2017). Library preparation used the immunoSEQ multiplex PCR assay. In its TCRdb copy, this immuneACCESS table keeps in-frame sequences only and misses some clones. Where compared with another copy, unresolved V genes explain less than half of these, and the others have no known cause. The table for this sample lists just over 20,000 clones; about 91% of them were counted only once. The ten largest make up about 3.8% of the sample. Source: PBMCs, taken around atezolizumab (anti-PD-L1) treatment. Receptors were obtained from a man aged 50 to 59 with urothelial cancer.

In DNA form, the CDR3 reads TGTGCCAGCAGCGGAACCGGGACTACCGAAGAGCAGTACTTC. Translation: CASSGTGTTEEQYF. The chain is built from TRBV7-9 and TRBJ2-7; 7 bases match TRBD2. CDR1 is SEHNR and CDR2 is FQNEAQ in the germline V gene (reference sequence). J gave up 7 bases and V 5 bases, and 11 bases lay outside the gene matches. The CDR3 runs to 14 residues.

This chain joins TRBV5-4 and TRBJ2-3, with TRBD2 identical over 16 bases. V shed 3 bases and J 5 bases; nucleotides not matched to a gene: 3. Germline V gene sequence: CDR1 SGHNT, CDR2 YYREEE (reference sequence). The CDR3 extends over 16 amino acids. The CDR3 sequence: CASSSGLAGGQDTQYF. The DNA for the CDR3 is TGTGCCAGCAGCTCGGGACTAGCGGGAGGGCAAGATACGCAGTATTTT. The full variable domain, with the rest looked up from reference TRBV5-4 and TRBJ2-3, is ETGVTQSPTHLIKTRGQQVTLRCSSQSGHNTVSWYQQALGQGPQFIFQYYREEENGRGNFPPRFSGLQFPNYSSELNVNALELDDSALYLCASSSGLAGGQDTQYFGPGTRLTVL.